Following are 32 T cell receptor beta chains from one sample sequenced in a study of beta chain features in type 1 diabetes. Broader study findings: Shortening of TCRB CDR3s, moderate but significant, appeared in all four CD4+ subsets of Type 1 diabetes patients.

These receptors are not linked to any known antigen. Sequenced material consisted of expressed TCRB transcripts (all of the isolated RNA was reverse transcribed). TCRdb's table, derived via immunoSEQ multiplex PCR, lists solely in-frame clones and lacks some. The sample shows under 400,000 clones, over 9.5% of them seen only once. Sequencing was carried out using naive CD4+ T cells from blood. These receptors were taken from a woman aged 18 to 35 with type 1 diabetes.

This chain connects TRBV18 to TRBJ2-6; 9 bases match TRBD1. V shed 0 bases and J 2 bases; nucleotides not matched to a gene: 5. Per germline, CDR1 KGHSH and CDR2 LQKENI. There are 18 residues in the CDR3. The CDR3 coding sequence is TGTGCCAGCTCACCACCAGGGACAGGGCCTACTGGGGCCAACGTCCTGACTTTC. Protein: CASSPPGTGPTGANVLTF.

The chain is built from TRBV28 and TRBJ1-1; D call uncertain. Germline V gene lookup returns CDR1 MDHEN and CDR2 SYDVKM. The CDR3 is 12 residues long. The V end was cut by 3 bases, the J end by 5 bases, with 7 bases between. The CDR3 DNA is TGTGCCAGCAGTTTCATGAGGACTGAAGCTTTCTTT. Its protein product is CASSFMRTEAFF.

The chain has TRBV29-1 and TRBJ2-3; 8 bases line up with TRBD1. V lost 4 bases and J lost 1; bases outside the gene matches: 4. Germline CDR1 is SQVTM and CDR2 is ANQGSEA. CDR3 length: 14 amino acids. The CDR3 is CSVGNRGGTDTQYF. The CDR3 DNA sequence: TGCAGCGTTGGAAACAGGGGGGGCACAGATACGCAGTATTTT.

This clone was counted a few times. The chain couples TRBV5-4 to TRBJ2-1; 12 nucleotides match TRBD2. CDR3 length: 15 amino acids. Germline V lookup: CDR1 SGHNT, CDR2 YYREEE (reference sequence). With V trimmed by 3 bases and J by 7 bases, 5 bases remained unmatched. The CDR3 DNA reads TGTGCCAGCAGCTACGGACTAGCGGGGTGGAATGAGCAGTTCTTC. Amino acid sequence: CASSYGLAGWNEQFF.

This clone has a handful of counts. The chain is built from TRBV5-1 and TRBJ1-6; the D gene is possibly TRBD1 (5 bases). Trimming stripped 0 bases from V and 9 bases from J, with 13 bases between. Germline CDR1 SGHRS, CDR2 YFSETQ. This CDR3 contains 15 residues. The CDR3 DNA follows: TGCGCCAGCAGCTTGGCCGGCAGGGAACGTTCACCCCTCCACTTT. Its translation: CASSLAGRERSPLHF.

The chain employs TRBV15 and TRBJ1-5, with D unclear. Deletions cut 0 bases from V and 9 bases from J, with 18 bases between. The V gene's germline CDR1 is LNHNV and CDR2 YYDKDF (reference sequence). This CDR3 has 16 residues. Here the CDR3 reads CATSRDSAAFSGPQHF. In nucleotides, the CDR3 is TGTGCCACCAGCAGAGATAGTGCGGCCTTTTCTGGGCCCCAGCATTTT.

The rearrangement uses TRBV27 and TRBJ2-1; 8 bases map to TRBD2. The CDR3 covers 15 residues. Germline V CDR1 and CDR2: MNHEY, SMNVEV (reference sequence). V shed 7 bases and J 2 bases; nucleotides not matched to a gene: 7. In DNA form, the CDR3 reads TGTGCCAGCACCTCAGCGGGAGCCCCCTACAATGAGCAGTTCTTC. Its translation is CASTSAGAPYNEQFF.

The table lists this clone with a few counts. CDR3 sequence reads: CSVDSGQGYQPQHF. The CDR3, as DNA: TGCAGCGTTGATAGTGGACAGGGGTATCAGCCCCAGCATTTT. The genes are TRBV29-1 and TRBJ1-5; 9 bases map to TRBD1. Germline V gives CDR1 SQVTM, CDR2 ANQGSEA. J was trimmed by 5 bases and V by 3 bases; bases with no gene match: 5. The CDR3 runs 14 residues.

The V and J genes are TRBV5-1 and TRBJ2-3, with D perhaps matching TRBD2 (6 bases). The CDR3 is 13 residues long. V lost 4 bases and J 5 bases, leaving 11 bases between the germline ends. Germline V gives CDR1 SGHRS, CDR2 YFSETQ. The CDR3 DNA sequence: TGCGCCAGCAGCGGGGGAGGCGTAGATACGCAGTATTTT. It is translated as CASSGGGVDTQYF. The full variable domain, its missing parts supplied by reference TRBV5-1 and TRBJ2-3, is KAGVTQTPRYLIKTRGQQVTLSCSPISGHRSVSWYQQTPGQGLQFLFEYFSETQRNKGNFPGRFSGRQFSNSRSEMNVSTLELGDSALYLCASSGGGVDTQYFGPGTRLTVL.

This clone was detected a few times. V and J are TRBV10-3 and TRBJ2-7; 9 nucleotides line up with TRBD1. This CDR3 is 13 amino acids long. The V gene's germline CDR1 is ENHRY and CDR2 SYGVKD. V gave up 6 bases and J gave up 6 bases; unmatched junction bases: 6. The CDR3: CAISAQGAGEQYF. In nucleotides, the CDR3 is TGTGCCATCAGCGCACAGGGGGCCGGCGAGCAGTACTTC.

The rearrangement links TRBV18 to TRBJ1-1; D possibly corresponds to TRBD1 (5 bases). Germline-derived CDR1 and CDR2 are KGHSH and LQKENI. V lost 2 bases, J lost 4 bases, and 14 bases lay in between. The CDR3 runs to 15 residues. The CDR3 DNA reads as TGTGCCAGCTCACCATTGGTCAGGGATAGCACTGAAGCTTTCTTT. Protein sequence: CASSPLVRDSTEAFF.

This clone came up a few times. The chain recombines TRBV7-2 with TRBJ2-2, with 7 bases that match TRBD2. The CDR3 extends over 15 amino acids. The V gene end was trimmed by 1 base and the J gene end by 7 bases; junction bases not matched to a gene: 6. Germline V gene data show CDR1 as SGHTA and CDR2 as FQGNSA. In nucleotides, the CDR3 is TGTGCCAGCAGCTTAGTGGCAGCGGGGCGCGGGGAGCTGTTTTTT. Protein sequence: CASSLVAAGRGELFF.

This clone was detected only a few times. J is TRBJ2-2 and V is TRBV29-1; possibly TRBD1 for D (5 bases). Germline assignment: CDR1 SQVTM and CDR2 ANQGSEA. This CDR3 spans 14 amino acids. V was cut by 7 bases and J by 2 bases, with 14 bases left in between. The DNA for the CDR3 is TGCAGCGCCCAAAAGGGGCTCAACACCGGGGAGCTGTTTTTT. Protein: CSAQKGLNTGELFF.

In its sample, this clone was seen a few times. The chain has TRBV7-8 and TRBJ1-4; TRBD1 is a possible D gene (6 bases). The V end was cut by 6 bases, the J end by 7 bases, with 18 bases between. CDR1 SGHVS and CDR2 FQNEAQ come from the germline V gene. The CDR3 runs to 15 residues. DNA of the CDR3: TGTGCCAGCAGTTCAAGACAGGCCCCCTCTGAAAAACTGTTTTTT. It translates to CASSSRQAPSEKLFF.

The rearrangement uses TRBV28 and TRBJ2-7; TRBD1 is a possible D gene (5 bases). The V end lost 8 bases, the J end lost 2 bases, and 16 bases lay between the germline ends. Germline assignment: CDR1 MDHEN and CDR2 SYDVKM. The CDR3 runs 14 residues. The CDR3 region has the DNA TGTGCCAGCTACCCCCAGGGAAAAGCCTACGAGCAGTACTTC. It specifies CASYPQGKAYEQYF.

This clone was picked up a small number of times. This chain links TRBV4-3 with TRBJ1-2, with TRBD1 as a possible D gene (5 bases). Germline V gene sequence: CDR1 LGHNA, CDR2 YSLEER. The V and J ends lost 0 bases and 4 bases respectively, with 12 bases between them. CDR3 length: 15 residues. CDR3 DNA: TGCGCCAGCAGCCAAGATTTGGGGCAGCTCTATGGCTACACCTTC. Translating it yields CASSQDLGQLYGYTF.

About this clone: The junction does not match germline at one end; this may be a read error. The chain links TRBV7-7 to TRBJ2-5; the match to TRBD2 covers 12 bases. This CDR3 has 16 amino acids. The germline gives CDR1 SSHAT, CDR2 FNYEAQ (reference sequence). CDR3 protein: CASSPGLAGTQETQYF. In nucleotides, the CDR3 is TGTGCTAGCAGCCCCGGACTAGCGGGAACGCAAGAGACCCAGTACTTC.

The CDR3 loop is CASSLRFHTEAFF. The CDR3 DNA reads TGTGCCAGCAGCCTCAGATTCCACACTGAAGCTTTCTTT. This rearrangement joins TRBV28 to TRBJ1-1; no clear D. CDR1 is MDHEN, CDR2 SYDVKM, per germline. The CDR3 is 13 amino acids. Trimming took 6 bases from V and 3 from J, leaving 11 bases between them.

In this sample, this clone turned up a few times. CDR3 residues: CASRASGTRAYEQYF. In nucleotides, the CDR3 is TGTGCCTCCCGAGCTTCCGGGACTCGAGCCTACGAGCAGTACTTC. This chain links TRBV11-2 with TRBJ2-7; TRBD2 might be the D (6 bases). The CDR3 contains 15 residues. Trimming removed 11 bases from V and 2 bases from J, with 22 bases in between. Per the germline V gene, CDR1 is SGHAT and CDR2 is FQNNGV.

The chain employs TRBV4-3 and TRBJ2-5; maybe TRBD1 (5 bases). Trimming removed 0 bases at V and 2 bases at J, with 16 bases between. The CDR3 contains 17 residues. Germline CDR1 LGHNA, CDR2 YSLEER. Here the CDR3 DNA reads TGCGCCAGCAGCCAAGATGTGGTAAGGGGCTCGCAAGAGACCCAGTACTTC. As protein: CASSQDVVRGSQETQYF.

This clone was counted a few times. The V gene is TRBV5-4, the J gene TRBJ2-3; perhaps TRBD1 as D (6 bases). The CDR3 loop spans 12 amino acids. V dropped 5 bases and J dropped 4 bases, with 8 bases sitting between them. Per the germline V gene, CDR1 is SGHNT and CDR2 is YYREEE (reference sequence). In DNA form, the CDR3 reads TGTGCCAGCAGTTACAGGGCAGATACGCAGTATTTT. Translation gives CASSYRADTQYF.

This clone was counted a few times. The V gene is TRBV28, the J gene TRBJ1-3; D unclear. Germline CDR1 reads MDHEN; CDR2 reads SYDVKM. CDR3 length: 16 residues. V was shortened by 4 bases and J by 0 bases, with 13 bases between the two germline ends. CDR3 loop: CASSSGTGFSGNTIYF. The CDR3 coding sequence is TGTGCCAGCAGTTCCGGTACCGGGTTCTCTGGAAACACCATATATTTT.

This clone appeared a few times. CDR3 loop: CASSTQENTEAFF. The CDR3 DNA is TGTGCCAGCAGCACACAGGAGAACACTGAAGCTTTCTTT. The chain joins TRBV7-9 to TRBJ1-1; tentatively, D is TRBD1 (5 bases). This CDR3 comprises 13 residues. Germline V CDR1 and CDR2: SEHNR, FQNEAQ (reference sequence). Between the trimmed V and J ends, which lost 5 bases and 1 base, there was a span of 8 bases.

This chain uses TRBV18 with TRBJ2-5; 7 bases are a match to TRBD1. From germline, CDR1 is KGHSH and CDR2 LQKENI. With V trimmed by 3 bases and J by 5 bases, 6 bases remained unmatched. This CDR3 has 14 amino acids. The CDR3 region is CASSPARQGETQYF. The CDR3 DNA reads TGTGCCAGCTCACCGGCCCGACAGGGCGAGACCCAGTACTTC.

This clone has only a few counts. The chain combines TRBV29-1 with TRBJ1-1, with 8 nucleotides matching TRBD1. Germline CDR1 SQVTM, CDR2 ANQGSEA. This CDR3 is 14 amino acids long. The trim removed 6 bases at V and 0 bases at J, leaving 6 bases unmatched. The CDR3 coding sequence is TGCAGCGTGACCCGGACAGGGATGAACACTGAAGCTTTCTTT. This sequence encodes CSVTRTGMNTEAFF.

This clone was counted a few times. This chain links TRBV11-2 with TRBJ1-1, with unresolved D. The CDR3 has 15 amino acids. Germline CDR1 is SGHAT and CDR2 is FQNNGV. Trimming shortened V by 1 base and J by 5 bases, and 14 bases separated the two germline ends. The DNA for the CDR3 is TGTGCCAGCAGCTTAGTAACGGTACCGGGAACTGAAGCTTTCTTT. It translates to CASSLVTVPGTEAFF.

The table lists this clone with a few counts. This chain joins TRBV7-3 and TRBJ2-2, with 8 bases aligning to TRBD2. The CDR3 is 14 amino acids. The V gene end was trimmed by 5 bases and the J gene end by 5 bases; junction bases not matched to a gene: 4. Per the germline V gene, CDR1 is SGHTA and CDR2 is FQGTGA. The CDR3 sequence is CASSGTSHTGELFF. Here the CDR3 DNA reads TGTGCCAGCAGCGGGACTAGTCATACCGGGGAGCTGTTTTTT.

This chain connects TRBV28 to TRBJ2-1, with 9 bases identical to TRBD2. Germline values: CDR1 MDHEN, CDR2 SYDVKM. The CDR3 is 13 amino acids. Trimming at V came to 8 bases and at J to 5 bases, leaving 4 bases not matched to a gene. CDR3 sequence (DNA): TGTGCCAGCTGGGTAGCGGGAGACAATGAGCAGTTCTTC. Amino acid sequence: CASWVAGDNEQFF. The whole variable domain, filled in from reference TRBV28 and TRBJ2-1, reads DVKVTQSSRYLVKRTGEKVFLECVQDMDHENMFWYRQDPGLGLRLIYFSYDVKMKEKGDIPEGYSVSREKKERFSLILESASTNQTSMYLCASWVAGDNEQFFGPGTRLTVL.

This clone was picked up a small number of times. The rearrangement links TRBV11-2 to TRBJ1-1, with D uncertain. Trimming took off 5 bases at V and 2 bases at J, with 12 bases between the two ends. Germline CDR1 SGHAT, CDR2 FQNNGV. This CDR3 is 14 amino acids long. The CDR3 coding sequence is TGTGCCAGCAGCCTCACAGTCGTCAACACTGAAGCTTTCTTT. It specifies CASSLTVVNTEAFF.

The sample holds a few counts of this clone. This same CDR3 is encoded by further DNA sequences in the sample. CDR3 amino acids: CASSYLASGQETQYF. The CDR3 bases are TGTGCCAGCAGTTACTTGGCTAGCGGACAAGAGACCCAGTACTTC. The V call is TRBV6-5, the J call TRBJ2-5, with TRBD2 identical over 7 bases. The CDR3 totals 15 residues. The V gene's germline CDR1 is MNHEY and CDR2 SVGAGI. J lost 2 bases, V lost 1 base, and 4 bases had no gene match.

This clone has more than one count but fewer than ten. This chain's CDR3 is CASRPGPNLEPQHF. CDR3 coding DNA: TGTGCCAGCAGACCGGGTCCTAACCTTGAGCCCCAGCATTTT. The chain recombines TRBV5-8 with TRBJ1-5; no firm D call. Germline CDR1 and CDR2: SGHTS and YDEGEE. V lost 5 bases and J lost 8, with 17 bases in between. This CDR3 is 14 amino acids long.

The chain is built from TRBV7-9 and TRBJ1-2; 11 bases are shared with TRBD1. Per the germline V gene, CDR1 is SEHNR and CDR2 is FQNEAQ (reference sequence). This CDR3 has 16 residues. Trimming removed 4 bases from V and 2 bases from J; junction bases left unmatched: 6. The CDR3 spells CASSSPGTGGNYGYTF. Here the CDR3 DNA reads TGTGCCAGCAGCTCCCCCGGGACAGGGGGAAACTATGGCTACACCTTC.